This T cell receptor (beta chain) was observed in a study of T cell repertoires in cytomegalovirus infection (dated by TCRdb to about 2019). For context, the study as a whole: The HLA type of each donor mattered for the analysis, because public TCR beta signatures pointed to carriage of CMV infection along with the matching HLA type.

This sample was sequenced with an Illumina HiSeq 1500. The raw public data were reprocessed by TCRdb itself: fastp quality trimming at Q25, MiXCR clonotype calling, in-frame beta chains only. Duplicate CDR3 protein sequences are folded into a single record with the most common DNA and genes. The sample has around 740,000 distinct CDR3 sequences on record, 35% to 45% of them singletons. 2.5% to 3.5% of the sample is in the top ten clones. This clonotype was detected ten times or more. It has no known antigen specificity. Base qualities are not recorded, but no much larger clone differs from it by a single base. The germline V gene gives CDR1 as SGHVS and CDR2 as FQNEAQ. V and J lose 5 bases and 3 bases, and a span of 10 bases separates them. The CDR3, cysteine through phenylalanine, is 13 amino acids long. Just the 39-base CDR3 DNA is kept, in frame starting at base 1. Results the study describes overall, beyond this receptor: In the ex vivo response, HLA-C-restricted CMV-specific TCR beta clonotypes were dominant, and in two of eight donors the single most frequent clonotype came from this HLA-C-restricted group. Cumulative frequency of public TCR beta family members discriminated carriers of CMV infection plus the relevant HLA type in this cohort and an independent roughly 330-donor cohort.

The sample consisted of PBMCs. The chain was built from TRBV7-8 and TRBJ2-5; confidence is insufficient to name the D gene. This sequence was found in a human donor in good health (CMV status not recorded). Some clones in this sample may be carry-over from other donors' samples. The CDR3 has the sequence CASSDYREETQYF. The nucleotide sequence is given as TGTGCCAGCAGCGATTATAGAGAAGAGACCCAGTACTTC.